This TCR beta chain was obtained from a study of radiation and T cells in renal cell carcinoma. As for time point: blood 4 weeks post-SBRT, at nephrectomy. Treatment reported: 15 Gy SBRT to primary tumor, nephrectomy 4 weeks later. Nephrectomy followed 15 Gy stereotactic body radiation by 4 weeks. This clone appeared a few times. Its matching antigen is unknown. CDR3 length equals 15 residues. The germline gives CDR1 SGHAT, CDR2 FQDESV (reference sequence). With 2 bases clipped from V and 4 bases from J, the junction kept 6 bases outside the gene matches. General study points: Top tumor clonotypes rose in blood 2 weeks post-radiation, then contracted.

Profiled with immunoSEQ multiplex PCR; TCRdb holds only in-frame clones, not every one. Here the sample spans 80,000 or so clones, approximately 90% being singletons. The TCR comes from a woman in her 70s with renal cell carcinoma. Material: blood, obtained from a patient whose treatment included radiotherapy and nephrectomy. The chain employs TRBV11-1 and TRBJ2-7; 9 bases are a match to TRBD1. The CDR3 DNA follows: TGTGCCAGCAGCTTACTCGGGACAGGGCTTTACGAGCAGTACTTC. Translated, it gives CASSLLGTGLYEQYF. Full variable domain (remainder filled in from reference TRBV11-1 and TRBJ2-7): EAEVAQSPRYKITEKSQAVAFWCDPISGHATLYWYRQILGQGPELLVQFQDESVVDDSQLPKDRFSAERLKGVDSTLKIQPAELGDSAMYLCASSLLGTGLYEQYFGPGTRLTVT.